The rows below give T cell receptor beta chains drawn from one sample of a study of tumour-infiltrating T cells in Burkitt lymphoma. Assay: immunoSEQ multiplex PCR; the TCRdb copy retains only in-frame clones and omits some. This table holds 7,000 or so clones, about 15% found once. The sequenced sample was tumor tissue. These TCRs come from a human donor with diffuse large B-cell lymphoma. CDR3s include the opening cysteine and the closing phenylalanine or tryptophan. A D gene is named only where the DNA matches it firmly. Size is stated for part of the rows, as once, few or many counts, or as a class when the clone is expanded.

cdr3_nt: TGCGCCAGCAGTCTGGCCAGAAGGGACGATGAGCAGTTCTTC
cdr3_aa: CASSLARRDDEQFF
j_call: TRBJ2-1
d_call: NA
v_call: TRBV5-1
clone_size: NA

cdr3_nt: TGTGCCAGTAGTATAGGACAGTCTAATGAAAAACTGTTTTTT
cdr3_aa: CASSIGQSNEKLFF
j_call: TRBJ1-4
d_call: NA
v_call: TRBV19
clone_size: few

cdr3_nt: TGTGCCAGCAGTGTTGACGAAGGGGGAGATACGCAGTATTTT
cdr3_aa: CASSVDEGGDTQYF
j_call: TRBJ2-3
d_call: NA
v_call: TRBV2
clone_size: few

cdr3_nt: TGCGCCAGCAGCCAAGGACGTCTTCCCAGCTACGAGCAGTACTTC
cdr3_aa: CASSQGRLPSYEQYF
j_call: TRBJ2-7
d_call: NA
v_call: TRBV4-1
clone_size: few

cdr3_nt: TGTGCCAGCAGCTTGTCGGAGCTTCCTAGCGAGCAGTACTTC
cdr3_aa: CASSLSELPSEQYF
j_call: TRBJ2-7
d_call: NA
v_call: TRBV5-4
clone_size: few

cdr3_nt: TGTGCCTGGGGACTGCCTGATTCACCCCTCCACTTT
cdr3_aa: CAWGLPDSPLHF
j_call: TRBJ1-6
d_call: NA
v_call: TRBV30
clone_size: NA

cdr3_nt: TGCAGCGTTACTAGCGGGAGGGTTTCGACGGTTTCCGGGGAGCTGTTTTTT
cdr3_aa: CSVTSGRVSTVSGELFF
j_call: TRBJ2-2
d_call: TRBD2
v_call: TRBV29-1
clone_size: NA

cdr3_nt: TGTGCCAGCAGCTTCTGGCGGGAGGGCCCAGGGGAGACCCAGTACTTC
cdr3_aa: CASSFWREGPGETQYF
j_call: TRBJ2-5
d_call: TRBD2
v_call: TRBV7-9
clone_size: few

cdr3_nt: TGTGCCATCAGTGACCTCACTAGCGGGAGCCCAGATACGCAGTATTTT
cdr3_aa: CAISDLTSGSPDTQYF
j_call: TRBJ2-3
d_call: TRBD2
v_call: TRBV10-3
clone_size: NA

cdr3_nt: TGTGCCAGCAGGGGACTAGCGGGGAAAACTAGCACAGATACGCAGTATTTT
cdr3_aa: CASRGLAGKTSTDTQYF
j_call: TRBJ2-3
d_call: TRBD2
v_call: TRBV2
clone_size: few

cdr3_nt: TGTGCCAGCTCACCGGGGGGGCTAGAGACCCAGTACTTC
cdr3_aa: CASSPGGLETQYF
j_call: TRBJ2-5
d_call: NA
v_call: TRBV18
clone_size: few

cdr3_nt: TGTGCCAGCCTGGCGCGGACTGTGAACGAGCAGTACTTC
cdr3_aa: CASLARTVNEQYF
j_call: TRBJ2-7
d_call: NA
v_call: TRBV6-1
clone_size: NA

cdr3_nt: TGTGCCAGCAGCCAAGGTTTGACTAGCACAGATACGCAGTATTTT
cdr3_aa: CASSQGLTSTDTQYF
j_call: TRBJ2-3
d_call: NA
v_call: TRBV14
clone_size: NA

cdr3_nt: TGTGCCAGTCGAGAGATCCAGTACTTC
cdr3_aa: CASREIQYF
j_call: TRBJ2-5
d_call: NA
v_call: TRBV27
clone_size: NA

cdr3_nt: TGTGCCAGCAGTTTGCCGGGACTAGCGAACGAGCAGTACTTC
cdr3_aa: CASSLPGLANEQYF
j_call: TRBJ2-7
d_call: TRBD2
v_call: TRBV6-5
clone_size: NA

cdr3_nt: TGCAGCGTTGAAGATCTTACAGACTTTTCAGAGGCAGATACGCAGTATTTT
cdr3_aa: CSVEDLTDFSEADTQYF
j_call: TRBJ2-3
d_call: NA
v_call: TRBV29-1
clone_size: NA

cdr3_nt: TGTGCCAGCAGCTTAGTGGGCACAGGGGTGAACACTGAAGCTTTCTTT
cdr3_aa: CASSLVGTGVNTEAFF
j_call: TRBJ1-1
d_call: TRBD1
v_call: TRBV7-8
clone_size: NA

cdr3_nt: TGTGCCAGCTCACCCAGTGACAGGAACTATGGCTACACCTTC
cdr3_aa: CASSPSDRNYGYTF
j_call: TRBJ1-2
d_call: NA
v_call: TRBV18
clone_size: NA

cdr3_nt: TGTGCCAGCAGCTTCGATTTGAGCGGGAGAGGCAATGAGCAGTTCTTC
cdr3_aa: CASSFDLSGRGNEQFF
j_call: TRBJ2-1
d_call: TRBD2
v_call: TRBV7-8
clone_size: NA

cdr3_nt: TGTGCCAGCAGTTTAAACGGACAGGGGGCCCCCGGGTATGGCTACACCTTC
cdr3_aa: CASSLNGQGAPGYGYTF
j_call: TRBJ1-2
d_call: TRBD1
v_call: TRBV28
clone_size: NA

cdr3_nt: TGTGCCAGCGGGGAGGGAGGTAGCACAGATACGCAGTATTTT
cdr3_aa: CASGEGGSTDTQYF
j_call: TRBJ2-3
d_call: TRBD2
v_call: TRBV27
clone_size: few

cdr3_nt: TGTGCCAGCAGTCCTCAGGGGGCGCGTGAGACCCAGTACTTC
cdr3_aa: CASSPQGARETQYF
j_call: TRBJ2-5
d_call: TRBD1
v_call: TRBV27
clone_size: NA

cdr3_nt: TGTGCCAGCAGCCAGTGGGACAGGGAAGAGACCCAGTACTTC
cdr3_aa: CASSQWDREETQYF
j_call: TRBJ2-5
d_call: TRBD1
v_call: TRBV7-9
clone_size: few

cdr3_nt: TGTGCCAGCTCACCACCATGGGGTAATGAAAAACTGTTTTTT
cdr3_aa: CASSPPWGNEKLFF
j_call: TRBJ1-4
d_call: NA
v_call: TRBV18
clone_size: few

cdr3_nt: TGTGCCAGCAGCTTGGTTGGACCTGGTTCCAGTTCAGATACGCAGTATTTT
cdr3_aa: CASSLVGPGSSSDTQYF
j_call: TRBJ2-3
d_call: NA
v_call: TRBV5-6
clone_size: few

cdr3_nt: TGTGCCAGCAGCATGAGGGAGGGACAGCTCTATGGCTACACCTTC
cdr3_aa: CASSMREGQLYGYTF
j_call: TRBJ1-2
d_call: TRBD1
v_call: TRBV9
clone_size: few

cdr3_nt: TGCGCCAGCAGGGGGGACACTGAAGCTTTCTTT
cdr3_aa: CASRGDTEAFF
j_call: TRBJ1-1
d_call: NA
v_call: TRBV5-1
clone_size: NA

cdr3_nt: TGTGCCGGGCGCGGGAGGGGCCTCGTAAACGAGCAGTACTTC
cdr3_aa: CAGRGRGLVNEQYF
j_call: TRBJ2-7
d_call: TRBD2
v_call: TRBV7-3
clone_size: medium-sized

cdr3_nt: TGTGCCAGCAGTCCCGGCAGGAGCGACAATGAGCAGTTCTTC
cdr3_aa: CASSPGRSDNEQFF
j_call: TRBJ2-1
d_call: NA
v_call: TRBV27
clone_size: NA

cdr3_nt: TGTGCCAGTAGTGCTCAGGGTTTCACCGGGGAGCTGTTTTTT
cdr3_aa: CASSAQGFTGELFF
j_call: TRBJ2-2
d_call: NA
v_call: TRBV19
clone_size: few

cdr3_nt: TGCGCCAGCAGCCGAGCAGGGGTCGGGGAGCTGTTTTTT
cdr3_aa: CASSRAGVGELFF
j_call: TRBJ2-2
d_call: NA
v_call: TRBV4-1
clone_size: NA

cdr3_nt: TGTGCCAGCAGTTTTGGAGGGGCCGATGAGCAGTTCTTC
cdr3_aa: CASSFGGADEQFF
j_call: TRBJ2-1
d_call: NA
v_call: TRBV5-6
clone_size: NA

cdr3_nt: TGCGGCGTAGGAGGGGGGACAGAAAACACCGGGGAGCTGTTTTTT
cdr3_aa: CGVGGGTENTGELFF
j_call: TRBJ2-2
d_call: NA
v_call: TRBV29-1
clone_size: NA

cdr3_nt: TGTGCCAGCAACAACCTGGGGGACTCCTACAATGAGCAGTTCTTC
cdr3_aa: CASNNLGDSYNEQFF
j_call: TRBJ2-1
d_call: NA
v_call: TRBV27
clone_size: NA

cdr3_nt: TGTGCCACCAGCAGAGAACAGGGCTCCTACGAGCAGTACTTC
cdr3_aa: CATSREQGSYEQYF
j_call: TRBJ2-7
d_call: NA
v_call: TRBV15
clone_size: few

cdr3_nt: TGTGCCAGCAGTTACTCGAAAGCGACAGATACGCAGTATTTT
cdr3_aa: CASSYSKATDTQYF
j_call: TRBJ2-3
d_call: NA
v_call: TRBV6-5
clone_size: few

cdr3_nt: TGTGCCAGCAGCTTAGCTAGCGGCGCCTACGAGCAGTACTTC
cdr3_aa: CASSLASGAYEQYF
j_call: TRBJ2-7
d_call: NA
v_call: TRBV7-2
clone_size: NA

cdr3_nt: TGCGCCAGCAGCCAAGGGGGCCTGGGCGAGCAGTACTTC
cdr3_aa: CASSQGGLGEQYF
j_call: TRBJ2-7
d_call: NA
v_call: TRBV4-1
clone_size: NA

cdr3_nt: TGCGCCAGCAATGGGAACTCCTACGAGCAGTACTTC
cdr3_aa: CASNGNSYEQYF
j_call: TRBJ2-7
d_call: NA
v_call: TRBV10-2
clone_size: NA

cdr3_nt: TGCGCCAGCAGCCAAGATCAGGCTTCGCAAGAGACCCAGTACTTC
cdr3_aa: CASSQDQASQETQYF
j_call: TRBJ2-5
d_call: NA
v_call: TRBV4-1
clone_size: NA

cdr3_nt: TGTGCCAGCAGGTACAGGGGTGGGAGCAATCAGCCCCAGCATTTT
cdr3_aa: CASRYRGGSNQPQHF
j_call: TRBJ1-5
d_call: TRBD1
v_call: TRBV2
clone_size: NA

cdr3_nt: TGTGCCAGCAGCCCAGGGGTCGACGTCAATGAGCAGTTCTTC
cdr3_aa: CASSPGVDVNEQFF
j_call: TRBJ2-1
d_call: NA
v_call: TRBV9
clone_size: few

cdr3_nt: TGTGCCACCCGGTTGGGGCCTGCCTCCTACGAGCAGTACTTC
cdr3_aa: CATRLGPASYEQYF
j_call: TRBJ2-7
d_call: NA
v_call: TRBV10-3
clone_size: NA

cdr3_nt: TGTGCCAGCAGTTACGGTTTCGACAATAATTCACCCCTCCACTTT
cdr3_aa: CASSYGFDNNSPLHF
j_call: TRBJ1-6
d_call: NA
v_call: TRBV6-5
clone_size: few

cdr3_nt: TGTGCCACCAGCAGAGGCAGTCTGAGGGGAGCTTTCTTT
cdr3_aa: CATSRGSLRGAFF
j_call: TRBJ1-1
d_call: NA
v_call: TRBV15
clone_size: few

cdr3_nt: TGTGCCAGCGAGGGGAGCACAGATACGCAGTATTTT
cdr3_aa: CASEGSTDTQYF
j_call: TRBJ2-3
d_call: NA
v_call: TRBV6-1
clone_size: few

cdr3_nt: TGTGCCAGCAGCTCGGACAGGGTCCCGGACACTGAAGCTTTCTTT
cdr3_aa: CASSSDRVPDTEAFF
j_call: TRBJ1-1
d_call: TRBD1
v_call: TRBV7-3
clone_size: NA

cdr3_nt: TGTGCCAGCTCACCACCTAGCGGGAGGGGCTACGAGCAGTACTTC
cdr3_aa: CASSPPSGRGYEQYF
j_call: TRBJ2-7
d_call: TRBD2
v_call: TRBV18
clone_size: once

cdr3_nt: TGTGCCAGCAGTTCCCGGACTAGCGGGATCTCCTACAATGAGCAGTTCTTC
cdr3_aa: CASSSRTSGISYNEQFF
j_call: TRBJ2-1
d_call: TRBD2
v_call: TRBV28
clone_size: NA

cdr3_nt: TGTGCCAGCAGTTACGAGGCGGGCTACGAGCAGTACTTC
cdr3_aa: CASSYEAGYEQYF
j_call: TRBJ2-7
d_call: NA
v_call: TRBV6-5
clone_size: NA